A selection of T cell receptor beta chains follows, all from one sample in a study of T cell responses to AZD1222 COVID-19 vaccine. Profiled with immunoSEQ multiplex PCR; TCRdb holds only in-frame clones, not every one. The sample records some 160,000 clones, around 90% being singletons. This sample comprised peripheral blood, obtained 28 days after the second AZD1222 dose. These receptors came from an adult who received the AZD1222 COVID-19 vaccine. Each CDR3 is given with its conserved first and last residue. D genes are given only for firm matches. The size field is filled for only some rows; it gives once, few, many or a size class.

V gene: TRBV3-1/TRBV3-2
clone size: once
D gene: -
J gene: TRBJ1-2
CDR3 DNA: TGTGCCAGCAGCCAACCCACCGGGGGACGGGTCTATGGCTACACCTTC
CDR3 protein: CASSQPTGGRVYGYTF

V gene: TRBV25-1
clone size: -
D gene: -
J gene: TRBJ1-1
CDR3 DNA: TGTGCCAGCGGCAGACAGGTCGGAACTGAAGCTTTCTTT
CDR3 protein: CASGRQVGTEAFF

V gene: TRBV6-1
clone size: -
D gene: TRBD2
J gene: TRBJ2-5
CDR3 DNA: TGTGCCAGCAGTGGACTAGCGGGAGCTGAGCAAGAGACCCAGTACTTC
CDR3 protein: CASSGLAGAEQETQYF

V gene: TRBV27
clone size: -
D gene: -
J gene: TRBJ1-6
CDR3 DNA: TGTGCCAGCAGTTTATCAGGGGTCCTACACCCCTATAATTCACCCCTCCACTTT
CDR3 protein: CASSLSGVLHPYNSPLHF

V gene: TRBV5-6
clone size: -
D gene: -
J gene: TRBJ1-1
CDR3 DNA: TGTGCCAGCAGCTTGTGGGGAACCGATGAAGCTTTCTTT
CDR3 protein: CASSLWGTDEAFF

V gene: TRBV19
clone size: -
D gene: TRBD1
J gene: TRBJ1-4
CDR3 DNA: TGTGCCAGTAGTATTCTTAGGGGGCGGTATGAAAAACTGTTTTTT
CDR3 protein: CASSILRGRYEKLFF

V gene: TRBV30
clone size: -
D gene: -
J gene: TRBJ2-1
CDR3 DNA: TGTGCCTGGAGGATGGGACACGGTGGCTACAATGAGCAGTTCTTC
CDR3 protein: CAWRMGHGGYNEQFF

V gene: TRBV3-1/TRBV3-2
clone size: -
D gene: -
J gene: TRBJ2-3
CDR3 DNA: TGTGCCAGCAGCCAAGATAGGACAGATACGCAGTATTTT
CDR3 protein: CASSQDRTDTQYF

V gene: TRBV7-6
clone size: -
D gene: -
J gene: TRBJ1-2
CDR3 DNA: TGTGCCAGCAGCTTACAGGTTTCGGGGCGAGATGGCTACACCTTC
CDR3 protein: CASSLQVSGRDGYTF

V gene: TRBV10-2
clone size: -
D gene: TRBD1
J gene: TRBJ1-2
CDR3 DNA: TGCGCCAGCAGTGAAACAGGGGGCATAGGCTACACCTTC
CDR3 protein: CASSETGGIGYTF

V gene: TRBV7-3
clone size: -
D gene: TRBD1
J gene: TRBJ1-1
CDR3 DNA: TGTGCCAGCAGCCGCTCAGGGGGGAACACTGAAGCTTTCTTT
CDR3 protein: CASSRSGGNTEAFF

V gene: TRBV7-9
clone size: -
D gene: TRBD1
J gene: TRBJ1-1
CDR3 DNA: TGTGCCAGCACCCCGACAGGGGTCACTGAAGCTTTCTTT
CDR3 protein: CASTPTGVTEAFF

V gene: TRBV5-1
clone size: -
D gene: -
J gene: TRBJ2-7
CDR3 DNA: TGCGCCAGCAGCTTGGCCCCGGGGAAAAGTTCGGGCGAGCAGTACTTC
CDR3 protein: CASSLAPGKSSGEQYF

V gene: TRBV7-3
clone size: -
D gene: -
J gene: TRBJ1-1
CDR3 DNA: TGTGCCAGCAGCTTAAAGGTCCGTAGCAAGGACCCAACTGAAGCTTTCTTT
CDR3 protein: CASSLKVRSKDPTEAFF

V gene: TRBV3-1/TRBV3-2
clone size: -
D gene: -
J gene: TRBJ1-3
CDR3 DNA: TGTGCCAGCAGCTTAGGTCCCTCTGGAAACACCATATATTTT
CDR3 protein: CASSLGPSGNTIYF

V gene: TRBV10-1
clone size: -
D gene: -
J gene: TRBJ1-1
CDR3 DNA: TGCGCCAGCAGCCCGGGCGGGGCACCGAACACTGAAGCTTTCTTT
CDR3 protein: CASSPGGAPNTEAFF

V gene: TRBV9
clone size: -
D gene: -
J gene: TRBJ1-4
CDR3 DNA: TGTGCCAGCAGCCCCTGGAGGGGCGGCGGAGAAAAACTGTTTTTT
CDR3 protein: CASSPWRGGGEKLFF

V gene: TRBV6-5
clone size: -
D gene: -
J gene: TRBJ1-5
CDR3 DNA: TGTGCCAGCAGCTTTTTCCCGGGGCAGCCCCAGCATTTT
CDR3 protein: CASSFFPGQPQHF

V gene: TRBV5-6
clone size: -
D gene: -
J gene: TRBJ2-1
CDR3 DNA: TGTGCCAGCAGCTTGTCCAATGAGCAGTTCTTC
CDR3 protein: CASSLSNEQFF

V gene: TRBV29-1
clone size: -
D gene: -
J gene: TRBJ1-1
CDR3 DNA: TGCAGCGCTTCGACGGGGCTGGCGAACACTGAAGCTTTCTTT
CDR3 protein: CSASTGLANTEAFF

V gene: TRBV19
clone size: -
D gene: -
J gene: TRBJ2-7
CDR3 DNA: TGTGCCAGTAGCCCTAGGCCCACCTACGAGCAGTACTTC
CDR3 protein: CASSPRPTYEQYF

V gene: TRBV27
clone size: -
D gene: -
J gene: TRBJ1-3
CDR3 DNA: TGTGTCAGCCGCGGGGGGTCTGGAAACACCATATATTTT
CDR3 protein: CVSRGGSGNTIYF

V gene: TRBV5-8
clone size: -
D gene: -
J gene: TRBJ2-7
CDR3 DNA: TGTGCCAGCAGCCATGGTTTGGGGGGAAATTACTACGAGCAGTACTTC
CDR3 protein: CASSHGLGGNYYEQYF

V gene: TRBV18
clone size: -
D gene: -
J gene: TRBJ2-3
CDR3 DNA: TGTGCCAGCTCACCTATAGGGCCAGGACTTGGCACAGATACGCAGTATTTT
CDR3 protein: CASSPIGPGLGTDTQYF

V gene: TRBV7-3
clone size: -
D gene: -
J gene: TRBJ1-3
CDR3 DNA: TGTGCCAGCAGCTCAGGGGCTGGAAACACCATATATTTT
CDR3 protein: CASSSGAGNTIYF

V gene: TRBV3-1/TRBV3-2
clone size: -
D gene: -
J gene: TRBJ1-1
CDR3 DNA: TGTGCCAGCAGCCAAGTCCTGGGAAAGACTGAAGCTTTCTTT
CDR3 protein: CASSQVLGKTEAFF